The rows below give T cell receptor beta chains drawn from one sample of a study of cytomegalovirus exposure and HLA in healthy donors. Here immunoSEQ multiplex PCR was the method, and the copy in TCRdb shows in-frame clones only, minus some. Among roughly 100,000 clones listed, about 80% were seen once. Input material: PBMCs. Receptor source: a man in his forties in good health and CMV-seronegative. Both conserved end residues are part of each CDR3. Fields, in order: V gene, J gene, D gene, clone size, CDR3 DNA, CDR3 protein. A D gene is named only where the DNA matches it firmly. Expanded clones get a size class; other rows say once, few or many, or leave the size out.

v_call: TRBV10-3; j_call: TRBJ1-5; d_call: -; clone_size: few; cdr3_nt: TGTGCCATCAGTGAGGGGGCAGGGATGCAGCCCCAGCATTTT; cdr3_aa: CAISEGAGMQPQHF
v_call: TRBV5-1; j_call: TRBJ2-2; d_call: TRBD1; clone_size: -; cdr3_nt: TGCGCCAGCAGCTCCCCGGGACAGGGGGGCACCGGGGAGCTGTTTTTT; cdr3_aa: CASSSPGQGGTGELFF
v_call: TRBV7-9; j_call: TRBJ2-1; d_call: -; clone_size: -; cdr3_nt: TGTGCCAGCAGCCAAAGACAACCCGGGACCTACAATGAGCAGTTCTTC; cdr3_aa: CASSQRQPGTYNEQFF
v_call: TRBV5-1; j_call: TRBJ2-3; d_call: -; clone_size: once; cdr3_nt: TGCGCCAGCAGTGGTTCCCAGGGCACAGATACGCAGTATTTT; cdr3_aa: CASSGSQGTDTQYF
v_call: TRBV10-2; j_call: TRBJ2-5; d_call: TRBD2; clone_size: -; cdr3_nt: TGCGCCAGCAGGTCCGGGACTAGGGAAGGGACCCAGTACTTC; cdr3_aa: CASRSGTREGTQYF
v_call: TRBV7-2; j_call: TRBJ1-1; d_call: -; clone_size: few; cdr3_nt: TGTGCCAGCAGCTTAGCGTTTCAGAATGAAGCTTTCTTT; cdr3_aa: CASSLAFQNEAFF
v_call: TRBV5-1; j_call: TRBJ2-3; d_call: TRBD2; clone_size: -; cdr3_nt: TGCGCCAGCAACCCGGGGGGGCCGGCAGATACGCAGTATTTT; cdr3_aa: CASNPGGPADTQYF
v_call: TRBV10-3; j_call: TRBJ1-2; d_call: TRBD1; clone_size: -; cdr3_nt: TGTGCCATCAGTGAGATGGGGGGACAGGGAAATGGCTACACCTTC; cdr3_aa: CAISEMGGQGNGYTF
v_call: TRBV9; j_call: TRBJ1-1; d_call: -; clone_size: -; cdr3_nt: TGTGCCAGCAGCGTACGGGGGACGATGAACACTGAAGCTTTCTTT; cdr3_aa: CASSVRGTMNTEAFF
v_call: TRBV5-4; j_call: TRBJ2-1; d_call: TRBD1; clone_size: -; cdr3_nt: TGTGCCAGCAGTAGACAGGGTACCCTCTACAATGAGCAGTTCTTC; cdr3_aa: CASSRQGTLYNEQFF
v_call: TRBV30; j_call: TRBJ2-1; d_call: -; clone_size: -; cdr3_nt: TGTGCCTGGAGTCGAGGGCCCAATGAGCAGTTCTTC; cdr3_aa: CAWSRGPNEQFF
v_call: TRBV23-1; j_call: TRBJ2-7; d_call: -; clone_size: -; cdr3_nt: TGCGCCAGCAGTCAGAGGGACATCGGAATAGAATGTTGGAGGGAGCAGTACTTC; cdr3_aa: CASSQRDIGIECWREQYF
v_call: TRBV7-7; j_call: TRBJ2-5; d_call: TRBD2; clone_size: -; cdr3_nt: TGTGCCAGCAGCTTAGCGGGGAGCGGGGGGGCCTCTCGAGAGACCCAGTACTTC; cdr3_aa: CASSLAGSGGASRETQYF
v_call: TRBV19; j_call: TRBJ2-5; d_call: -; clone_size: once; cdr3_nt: TGTGCCAGTAGTAATGACAAGGAGACCCAGTACTTC; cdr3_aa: CASSNDKETQYF
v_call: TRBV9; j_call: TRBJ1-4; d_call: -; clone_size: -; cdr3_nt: TGTGCCAGCAGCGTAGCACCAGGGGACCTTGGAGAAAAACTGTTTTTT; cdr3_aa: CASSVAPGDLGEKLFF
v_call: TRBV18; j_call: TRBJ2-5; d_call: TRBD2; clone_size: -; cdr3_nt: TGTGCCAGCTCCCGTAGCGGGGAAGAGACCCAGTACTTC; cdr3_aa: CASSRSGEETQYF
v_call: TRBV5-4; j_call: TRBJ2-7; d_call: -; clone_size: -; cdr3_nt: TGTGCCAGCAGCTTGGAAGTAGGACGGAGGGCGAACGAGCAGTACTTC; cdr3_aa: CASSLEVGRRANEQYF
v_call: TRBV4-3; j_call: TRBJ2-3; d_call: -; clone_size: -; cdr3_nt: TGCGCCAGCAGCCCCGGACTTCAAGATACGCAGTATTTT; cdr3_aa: CASSPGLQDTQYF
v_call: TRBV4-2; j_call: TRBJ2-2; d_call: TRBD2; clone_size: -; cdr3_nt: TGTGCCAGCAGCGCAGACTCCGCTAGCGGGGGGGCCGTGGCGCAGGAGCTGTTTTTT; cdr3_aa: CASSADSASGGAVAQELFF
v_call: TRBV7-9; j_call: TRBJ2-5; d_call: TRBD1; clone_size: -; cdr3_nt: TGTTCCAGCAGCTCTGACAGGGAAGGGGAGACCCAGTACTTC; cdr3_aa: CSSSSDREGETQYF
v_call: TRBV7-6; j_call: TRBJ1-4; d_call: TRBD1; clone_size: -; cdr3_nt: TGTGCCAGCAGCTTGTGGGGACAGAGTAATGAAAAACTGTTTTTT; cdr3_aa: CASSLWGQSNEKLFF
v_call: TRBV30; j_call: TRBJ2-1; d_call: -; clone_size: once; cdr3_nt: TGTGCCTGGAGCCCGAGCTCCTACAATGAGCAGTTCTTC; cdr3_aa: CAWSPSSYNEQFF
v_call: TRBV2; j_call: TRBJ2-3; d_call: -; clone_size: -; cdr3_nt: TGTGCCAGCAAGGGGACAGATACGCAGTATTTT; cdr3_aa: CASKGTDTQYF
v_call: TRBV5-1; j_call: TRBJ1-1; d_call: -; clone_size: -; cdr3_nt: TGCGCCAGCAGCTTGGTGGGCAAGAACACTGAAGCTTTCTTT; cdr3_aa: CASSLVGKNTEAFF
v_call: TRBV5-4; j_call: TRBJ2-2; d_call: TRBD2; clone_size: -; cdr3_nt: TGTGCCAGCAGCATTAGCGGGGGCTCGACCGGGGAGCTGTTTTTT; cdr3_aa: CASSISGGSTGELFF
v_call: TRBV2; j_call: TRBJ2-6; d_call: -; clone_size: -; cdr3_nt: TGTGCCAGCAGTTCGGGGGTCTCTGGGGCCAACGTCCTGACTTTC; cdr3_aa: CASSSGVSGANVLTF
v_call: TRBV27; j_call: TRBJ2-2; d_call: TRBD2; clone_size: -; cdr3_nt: TGTGCCAGCAGTAGACTAGCGGGGGCCGCGAACACCGGGGAGCTGTTTTTT; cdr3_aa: CASSRLAGAANTGELFF
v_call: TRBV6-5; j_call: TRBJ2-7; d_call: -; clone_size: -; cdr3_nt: TGTGCCAGCAGTTTGGCAGGGGGGTACGAGCAGTACTTC; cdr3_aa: CASSLAGGYEQYF
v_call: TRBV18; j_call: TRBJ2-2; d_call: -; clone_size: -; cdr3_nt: TGTGCCAGCTCACAGTACACAGTCGCGAACACCGGGGAGCTGTTTTTT; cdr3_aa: CASSQYTVANTGELFF
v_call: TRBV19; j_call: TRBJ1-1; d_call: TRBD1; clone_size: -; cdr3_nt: TGTGCCAGTAGTCAGAGACAGGGGCGGAGCGCTGAAGCTTTCTTT; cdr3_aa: CASSQRQGRSAEAFF
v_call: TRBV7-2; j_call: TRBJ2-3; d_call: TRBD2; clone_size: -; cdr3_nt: TGTGCCAGCAGCTTATTTAGCGGGGGGGCTAGCACAGATACGCAGTATTTT; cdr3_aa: CASSLFSGGASTDTQYF
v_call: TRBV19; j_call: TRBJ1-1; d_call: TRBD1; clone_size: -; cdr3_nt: TGTGCCAGTAGTCCAGCCACAGGGGGAGCTGAAGCTTTCTTT; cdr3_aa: CASSPATGGAEAFF
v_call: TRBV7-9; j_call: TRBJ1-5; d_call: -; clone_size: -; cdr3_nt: TGTGCCAGCAGCGCGCGAGGCGGGGTTGGACAGCCCCAGCATTTT; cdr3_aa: CASSARGGVGQPQHF
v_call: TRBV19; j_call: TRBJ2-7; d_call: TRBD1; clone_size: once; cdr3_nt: TGTGCCAGTAGAGCGACAGGGTGGTCCTACGAGCAGTACTTC; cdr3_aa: CASRATGWSYEQYF
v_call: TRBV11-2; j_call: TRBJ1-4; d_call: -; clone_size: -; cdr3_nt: TGTGCTTCCCGTAGAGGCCATAATGAAAAACTGTTTTTT; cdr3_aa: CASRRGHNEKLFF
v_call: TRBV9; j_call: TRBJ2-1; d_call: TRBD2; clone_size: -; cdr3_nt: TGTGCCAGCAGCCCACTACTAGCGGGGGGGCTCAGTCCCGAGCAGTTCTTC; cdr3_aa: CASSPLLAGGLSPEQFF
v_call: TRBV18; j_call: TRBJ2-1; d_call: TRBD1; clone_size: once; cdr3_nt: TGTGCCAGCTCACCATGGGACAGTCGGAATGAGCAGTTCTTC; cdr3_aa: CASSPWDSRNEQFF
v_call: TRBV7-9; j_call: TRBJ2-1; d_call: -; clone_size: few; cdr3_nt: TGTTCCAGCAGTATTTCCTTCAATGAGCAGTTCTTC; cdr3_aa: CSSSISFNEQFF
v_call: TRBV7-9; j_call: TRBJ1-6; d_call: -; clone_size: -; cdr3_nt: TGTGCCAGCAGTTTATTATCCCCCCCGCGCCTTGCCATCGAGGCACCCCTCCACTTT; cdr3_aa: CASSLLSPPRLAIEAPLHF
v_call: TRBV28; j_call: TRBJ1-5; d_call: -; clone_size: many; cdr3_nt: TGTGCCAGCAAAGTGCTCAACAGCCATAGCAATCAGCCCCAGCATTTT; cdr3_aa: CASKVLNSHSNQPQHF
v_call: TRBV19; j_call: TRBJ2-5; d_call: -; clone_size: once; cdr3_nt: TGTGCCAGTAGTATACGACAGGTGGGGAGTACAGAGACCCAGTACTTC; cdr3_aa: CASSIRQVGSTETQYF
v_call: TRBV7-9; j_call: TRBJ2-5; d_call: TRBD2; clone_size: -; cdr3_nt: TGTTCCAGCTCCTGGGGGGGTAGCGGACAAGAGACCCAGTACTTC; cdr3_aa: CSSSWGGSGQETQYF
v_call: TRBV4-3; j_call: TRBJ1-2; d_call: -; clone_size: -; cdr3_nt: TGCGCCAGCAGCCAACACAGTGGCCCAGGGAACTATGGCTACACCTTC; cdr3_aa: CASSQHSGPGNYGYTF
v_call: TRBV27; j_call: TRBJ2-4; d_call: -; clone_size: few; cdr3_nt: TGTGCCAGCAGTTCCCGCGTGGACAGCTCTGCCAAAAACATTCAGTACTTC; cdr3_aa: CASSSRVDSSAKNIQYF
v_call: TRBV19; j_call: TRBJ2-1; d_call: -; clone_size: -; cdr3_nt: TGTGCCAGTAGTATTGGGGGACACCCGTACAATGAGCAGTTCTTC; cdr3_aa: CASSIGGHPYNEQFF
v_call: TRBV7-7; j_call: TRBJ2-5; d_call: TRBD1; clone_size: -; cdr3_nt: TGTGCCAGCAGCAAGCGACAGGGGCCGGGAGAGACCCAGTACTTC; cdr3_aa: CASSKRQGPGETQYF
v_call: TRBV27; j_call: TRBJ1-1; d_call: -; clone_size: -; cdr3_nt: TGTGCCAGCAGTTTTGCAGGTACCGGTGACACTGAAGCTTTCTTT; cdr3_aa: CASSFAGTGDTEAFF
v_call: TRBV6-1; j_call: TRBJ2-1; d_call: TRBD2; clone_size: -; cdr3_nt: TGTGCCACCACTTCCGGGACTAAGGTTGAGCAGTTCTTC; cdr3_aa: CATTSGTKVEQFF
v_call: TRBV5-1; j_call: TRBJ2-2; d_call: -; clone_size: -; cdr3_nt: TGCGCCAGCATTTCAGGGTCGAACACCGGGGAGCTGTTTTTT; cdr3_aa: CASISGSNTGELFF
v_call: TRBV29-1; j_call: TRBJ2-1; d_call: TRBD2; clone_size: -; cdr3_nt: TGCAGCGTCCCCCGGACTAGCGGCCCCCGCAATGAGCAGTTCTTC; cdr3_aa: CSVPRTSGPRNEQFF
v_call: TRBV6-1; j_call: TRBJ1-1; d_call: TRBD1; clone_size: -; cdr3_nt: TGTGCCAGCAGCTCCGGGACAGGGGAGAAGGCTTTCTTT; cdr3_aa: CASSSGTGEKAFF
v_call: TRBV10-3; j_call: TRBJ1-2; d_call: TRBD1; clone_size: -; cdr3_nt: TGTGCCATCAACCCCGGGACAGCTGGCTACACCTTC; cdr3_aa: CAINPGTAGYTF
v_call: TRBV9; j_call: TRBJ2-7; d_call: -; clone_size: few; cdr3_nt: TGTGCCAGCAGCGTGGGGGGTACCTCGCTTTACGAGCAGTACTTC; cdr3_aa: CASSVGGTSLYEQYF
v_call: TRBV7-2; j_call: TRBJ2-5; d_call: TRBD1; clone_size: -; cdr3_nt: TGTGCCAGCAGCTTGGACAGGCAAGAGACCCAGTACTTC; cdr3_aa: CASSLDRQETQYF
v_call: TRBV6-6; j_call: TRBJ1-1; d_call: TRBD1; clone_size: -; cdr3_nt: TGTGCCAGCAGTTACTCGACCAGGGGGGTCACTGAAGCTTTCTTT; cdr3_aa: CASSYSTRGVTEAFF
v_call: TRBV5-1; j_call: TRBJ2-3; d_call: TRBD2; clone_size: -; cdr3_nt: TGCGCCAGCAGCCGCGGGGGGGCTACCGCAGATACGCAGTATTTT; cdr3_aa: CASSRGGATADTQYF
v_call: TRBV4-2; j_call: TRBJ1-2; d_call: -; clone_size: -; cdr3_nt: TGTGCCAGCAGCCTCGAGGGCGGCTACACCTTC; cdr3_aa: CASSLEGGYTF
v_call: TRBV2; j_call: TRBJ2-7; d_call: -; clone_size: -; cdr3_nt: TGTGCCAGCAGTGTAGGTCAGCGCCTTCGCTACGAGCAGTACTTC; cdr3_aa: CASSVGQRLRYEQYF
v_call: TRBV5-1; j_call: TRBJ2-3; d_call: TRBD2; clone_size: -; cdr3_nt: TGCGCCAGCAGCTTGGCTAGCGGGGGGCCGGGCGATACGCAGTATTTT; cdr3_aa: CASSLASGGPGDTQYF